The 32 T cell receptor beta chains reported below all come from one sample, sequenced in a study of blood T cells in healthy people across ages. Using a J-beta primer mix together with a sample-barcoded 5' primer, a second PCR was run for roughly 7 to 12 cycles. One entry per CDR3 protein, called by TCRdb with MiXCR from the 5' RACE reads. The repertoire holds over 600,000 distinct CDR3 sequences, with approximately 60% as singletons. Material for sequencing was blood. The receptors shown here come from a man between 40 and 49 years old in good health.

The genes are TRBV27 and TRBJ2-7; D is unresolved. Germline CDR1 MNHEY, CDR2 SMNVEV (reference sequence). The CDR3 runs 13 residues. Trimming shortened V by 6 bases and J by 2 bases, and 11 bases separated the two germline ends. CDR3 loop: CASRVAGAYEQYF. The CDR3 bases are TGTGCCAGCAGGGTTGCTGGAGCCTACGAGCAGTACTTC.

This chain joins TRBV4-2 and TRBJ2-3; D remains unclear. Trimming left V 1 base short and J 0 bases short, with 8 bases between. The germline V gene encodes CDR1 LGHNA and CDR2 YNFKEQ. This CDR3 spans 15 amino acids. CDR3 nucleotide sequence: TGTGCCAGCAGCCAAGGAGACTTGAGCACAGATACGCAGTATTTT. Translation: CASSQGDLSTDTQYF.

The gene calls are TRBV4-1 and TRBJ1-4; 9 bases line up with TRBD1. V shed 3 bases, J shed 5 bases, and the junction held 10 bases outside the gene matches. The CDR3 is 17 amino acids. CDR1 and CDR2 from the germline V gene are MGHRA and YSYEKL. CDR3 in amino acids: CASSHGTGRDDNEKLFF. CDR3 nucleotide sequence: TGCGCCAGCAGCCATGGGACAGGGCGCGATGACAATGAAAAACTGTTTTTT.

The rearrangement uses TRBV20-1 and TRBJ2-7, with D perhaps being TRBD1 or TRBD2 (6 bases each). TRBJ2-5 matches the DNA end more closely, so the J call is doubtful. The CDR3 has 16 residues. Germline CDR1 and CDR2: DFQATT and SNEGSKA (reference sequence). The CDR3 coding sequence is TGCAGTGCTAGGGACCAAATAGGGGGGTTCCAAGAGACCCAGTACTTC. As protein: CSARDQIGGFQETQYF.

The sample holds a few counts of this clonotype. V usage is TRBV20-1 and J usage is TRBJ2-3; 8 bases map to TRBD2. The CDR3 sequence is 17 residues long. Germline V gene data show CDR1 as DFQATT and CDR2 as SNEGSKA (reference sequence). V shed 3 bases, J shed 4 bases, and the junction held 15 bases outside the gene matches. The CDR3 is CSASSSGSYQGADTQYF. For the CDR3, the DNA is TGCAGTGCTAGCTCGAGCGGGAGTTATCAAGGCGCAGATACGCAGTATTTT.

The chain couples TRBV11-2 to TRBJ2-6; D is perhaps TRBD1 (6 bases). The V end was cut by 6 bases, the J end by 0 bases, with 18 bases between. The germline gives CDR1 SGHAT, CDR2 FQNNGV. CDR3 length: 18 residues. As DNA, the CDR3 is TGTGCCAGCAGGCGAATACAGGGAGAGCGCTCTGGGGCCAACGTCCTGACTTTC. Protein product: CASRRIQGERSGANVLTF.

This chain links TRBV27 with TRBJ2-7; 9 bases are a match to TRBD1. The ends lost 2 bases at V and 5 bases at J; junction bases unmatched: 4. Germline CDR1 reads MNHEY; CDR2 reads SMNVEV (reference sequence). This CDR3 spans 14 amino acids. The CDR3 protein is CASSLGDRAHEQYF. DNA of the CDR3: TGTGCCAGCAGTTTAGGGGACAGGGCCCACGAGCAGTACTTC.

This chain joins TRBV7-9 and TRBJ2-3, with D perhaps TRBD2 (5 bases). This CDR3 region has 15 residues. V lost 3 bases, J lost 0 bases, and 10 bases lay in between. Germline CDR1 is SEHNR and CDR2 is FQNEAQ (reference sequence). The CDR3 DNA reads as TGTGCCAGCAGCTTTCGGGCGGGCAGCACAGATACGCAGTATTTT. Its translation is CASSFRAGSTDTQYF.

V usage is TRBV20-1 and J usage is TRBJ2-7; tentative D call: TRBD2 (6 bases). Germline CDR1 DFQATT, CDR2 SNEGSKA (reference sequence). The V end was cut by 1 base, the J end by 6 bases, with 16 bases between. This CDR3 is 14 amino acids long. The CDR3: CSARAGGPSSEQYF. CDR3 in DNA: TGCAGTGCTAGAGCCGGAGGGCCCTCGTCCGAGCAGTACTTC.

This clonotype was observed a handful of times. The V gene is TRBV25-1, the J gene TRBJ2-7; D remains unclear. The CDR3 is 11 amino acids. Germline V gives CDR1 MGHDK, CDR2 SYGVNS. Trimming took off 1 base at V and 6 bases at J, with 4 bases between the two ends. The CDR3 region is CASSESGEQYF. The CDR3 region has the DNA TGTGCCAGCAGTGAATCCGGCGAGCAGTACTTC.

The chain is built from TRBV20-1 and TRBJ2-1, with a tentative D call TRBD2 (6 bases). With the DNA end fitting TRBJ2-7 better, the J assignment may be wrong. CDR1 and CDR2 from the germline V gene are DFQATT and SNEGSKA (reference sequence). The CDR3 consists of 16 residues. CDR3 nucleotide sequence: TGCAGTGCTAGAAATCCTAGCGAGGGTTCCTACAATGAGCAGTACTTC. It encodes CSARNPSEGSYNEQYF.

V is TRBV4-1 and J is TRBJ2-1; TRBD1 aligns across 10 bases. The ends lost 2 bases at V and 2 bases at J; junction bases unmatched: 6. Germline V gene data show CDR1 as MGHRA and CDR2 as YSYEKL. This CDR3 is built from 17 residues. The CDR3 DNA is TGCGCCAGCAGCCAACGAGCCGGGACAGGGGCCTACAATGAGCAGTTCTTC. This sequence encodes CASSQRAGTGAYNEQFF.

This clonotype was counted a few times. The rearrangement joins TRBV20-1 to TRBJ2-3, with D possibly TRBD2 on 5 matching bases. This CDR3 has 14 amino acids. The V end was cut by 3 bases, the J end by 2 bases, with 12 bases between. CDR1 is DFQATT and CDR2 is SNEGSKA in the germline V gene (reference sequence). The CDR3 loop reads CSASSGLNTDTQYF. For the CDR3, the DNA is TGCAGTGCTAGTAGTGGACTTAACACAGATACGCAGTATTTT.

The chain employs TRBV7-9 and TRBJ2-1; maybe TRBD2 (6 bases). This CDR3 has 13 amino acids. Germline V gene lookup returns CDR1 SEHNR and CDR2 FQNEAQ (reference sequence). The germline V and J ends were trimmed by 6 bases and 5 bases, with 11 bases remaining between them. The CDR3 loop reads CASRGGTDNEQFF. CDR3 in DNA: TGTGCCAGCAGGGGGGGAACTGACAATGAGCAGTTCTTC.

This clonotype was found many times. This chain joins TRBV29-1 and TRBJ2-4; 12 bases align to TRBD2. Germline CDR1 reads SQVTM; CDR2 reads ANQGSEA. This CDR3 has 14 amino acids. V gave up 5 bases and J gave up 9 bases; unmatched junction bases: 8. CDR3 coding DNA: TGCAGCGTTCTCCCGACTAGCGGGAGCTTCATTCAGTACTTC. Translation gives CSVLPTSGSFIQYF.

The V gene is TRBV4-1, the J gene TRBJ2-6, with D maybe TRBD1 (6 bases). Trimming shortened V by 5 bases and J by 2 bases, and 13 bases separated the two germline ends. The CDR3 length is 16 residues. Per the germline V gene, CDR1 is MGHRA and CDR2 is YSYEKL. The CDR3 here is CASSAGANAGANVLTF. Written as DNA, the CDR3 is TGCGCCAGCAGCGCAGGGGCTAACGCTGGGGCCAACGTCCTGACTTTC.

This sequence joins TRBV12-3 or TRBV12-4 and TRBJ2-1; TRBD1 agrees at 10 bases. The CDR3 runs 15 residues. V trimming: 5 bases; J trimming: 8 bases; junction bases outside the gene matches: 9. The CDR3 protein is CASSATGTGAHEQFF. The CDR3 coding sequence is TGTGCCAGCAGTGCTACCGGGACAGGGGCCCATGAGCAGTTCTTC.

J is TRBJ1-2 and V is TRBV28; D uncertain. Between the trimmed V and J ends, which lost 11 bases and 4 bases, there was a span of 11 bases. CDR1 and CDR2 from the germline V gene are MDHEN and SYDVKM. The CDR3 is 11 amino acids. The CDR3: CARLESYGYTF. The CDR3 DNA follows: TGTGCCCGCTTGGAGAGCTATGGCTACACCTTC.

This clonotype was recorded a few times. Here the CDR3 reads CAISESGGIEQYF. DNA of the CDR3: TGTGCCATCAGTGAGTCGGGCGGCATCGAGCAGTACTTC. The chain combines TRBV10-3 with TRBJ2-7; D not certain. V was clipped by 0 bases and J by 6 bases, with 9 bases between them. Per germline, CDR1 ENHRY and CDR2 SYGVKD. This CDR3 is built from 13 residues.

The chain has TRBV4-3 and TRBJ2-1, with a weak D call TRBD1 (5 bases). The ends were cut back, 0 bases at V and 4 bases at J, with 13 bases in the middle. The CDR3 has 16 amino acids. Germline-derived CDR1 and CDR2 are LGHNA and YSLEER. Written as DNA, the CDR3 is TGCGCCAGCAGCCAAGATAGTGACCGACAGTACAATGAGCAGTTCTTC. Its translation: CASSQDSDRQYNEQFF.

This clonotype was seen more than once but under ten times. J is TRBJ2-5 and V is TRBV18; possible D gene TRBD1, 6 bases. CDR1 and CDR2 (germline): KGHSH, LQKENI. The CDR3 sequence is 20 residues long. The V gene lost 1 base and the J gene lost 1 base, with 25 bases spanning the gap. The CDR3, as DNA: TGTGCCAGCTCACCACTTTACTTGGGACACACTCCTGGAGGCCAAGAGACCCAGTACTTC. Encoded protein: CASSPLYLGHTPGGQETQYF.

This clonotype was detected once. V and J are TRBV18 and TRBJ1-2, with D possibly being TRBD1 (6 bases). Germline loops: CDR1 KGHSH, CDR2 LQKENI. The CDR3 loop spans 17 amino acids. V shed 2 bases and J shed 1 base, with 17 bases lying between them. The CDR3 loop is CASSPSAGVRSNYGYTF. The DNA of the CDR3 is TGTGCCAGCTCACCATCCGCAGGGGTTAGGAGTAACTATGGCTACACCTTC.

The CDR3, as DNA: TGCGCCAGCAGCGCCGGGACAGGGGGTAATCAGCCCCAGCATTTT. It codes for CASSAGTGGNQPQHF. This sequence joins TRBV5-1 and TRBJ1-5; 11 bases align to TRBD1. Germline CDR1 SGHRS, CDR2 YFSETQ. The CDR3 runs 15 residues. The trim removed 4 bases at V and 4 bases at J, leaving 4 bases unmatched. Supplemented by reference TRBV5-1 and TRBJ1-5, the full variable domain reads KAGVTQTPRYLIKTRGQQVTLSCSPISGHRSVSWYQQTPGQGLQFLFEYFSETQRNKGNFPGRFSGRQFSNSRSEMNVSTLELGDSALYLCASSAGTGGNQPQHFGDGTRLSIL.

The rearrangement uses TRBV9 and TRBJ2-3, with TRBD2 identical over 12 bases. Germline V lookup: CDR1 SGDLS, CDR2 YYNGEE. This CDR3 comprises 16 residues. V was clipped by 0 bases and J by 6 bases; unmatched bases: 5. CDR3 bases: TGTGCCAGCAGCGTAGGTACTAGCGGGGGGAGCGATACGCAGTATTTT. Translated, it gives CASSVGTSGGSDTQYF.

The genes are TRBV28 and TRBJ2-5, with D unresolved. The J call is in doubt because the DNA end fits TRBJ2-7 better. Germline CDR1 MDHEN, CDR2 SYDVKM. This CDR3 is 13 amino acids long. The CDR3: CASSLGITGEQYF. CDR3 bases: TGTGCCAGCAGTTTGGGGATTACGGGCGAGCAGTACTTC.

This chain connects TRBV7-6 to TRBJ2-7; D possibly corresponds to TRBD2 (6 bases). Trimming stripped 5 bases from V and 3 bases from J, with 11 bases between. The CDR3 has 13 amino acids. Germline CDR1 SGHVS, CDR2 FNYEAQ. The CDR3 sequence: CASSPRDLYEQYF. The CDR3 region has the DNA TGTGCCAGCAGCCCGCGGGACCTCTACGAGCAGTACTTC. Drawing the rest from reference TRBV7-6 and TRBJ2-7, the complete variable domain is GAGVSQSPRYKVTKRGQDVALRCDPISGHVSLYWYRQALGQGPEFLTYFNYEAQQDKSGLPNDRFSAERPEGSISTLTIQRTEQRDSAMYRCASSPRDLYEQYFGPGTRLTVT.

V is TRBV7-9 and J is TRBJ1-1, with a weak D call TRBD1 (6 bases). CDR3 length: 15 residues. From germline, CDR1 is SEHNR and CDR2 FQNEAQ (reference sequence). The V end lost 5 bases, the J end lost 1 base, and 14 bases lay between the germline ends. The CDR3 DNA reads TGTGCCAGCAGCCCCATCCAGGGGACGAACACTGAAGCTTTCTTT. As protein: CASSPIQGTNTEAFF.

The CDR3 loop is CSVEVAGAEQYF. In DNA, the CDR3 is TGCAGCGTTGAAGTAGCCGGGGCCGAGCAGTACTTC. The chain couples TRBV29-1 to TRBJ2-7; either TRBD1 or TRBD2 may supply D (5 bases each). The CDR3 runs 12 residues. Germline-derived CDR1 and CDR2 are SQVTM and ANQGSEA. Trimming shortened V by 1 base and J by 6 bases, and 10 bases separated the two germline ends.

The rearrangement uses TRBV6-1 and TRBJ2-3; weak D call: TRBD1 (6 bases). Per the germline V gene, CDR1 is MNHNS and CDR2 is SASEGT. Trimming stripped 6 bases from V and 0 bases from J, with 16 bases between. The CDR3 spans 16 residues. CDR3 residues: CASRGTGTYSTDTQYF. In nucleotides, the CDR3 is TGTGCCAGCAGAGGCACCGGGACATACAGCACAGATACGCAGTATTTT.

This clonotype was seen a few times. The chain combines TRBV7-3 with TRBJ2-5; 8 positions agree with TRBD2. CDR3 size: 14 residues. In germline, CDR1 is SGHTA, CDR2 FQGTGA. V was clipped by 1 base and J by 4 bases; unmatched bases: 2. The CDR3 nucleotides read TGTGCCAGCAGCTTAATGGCGGGAGGAGAGACCCAGTACTTC. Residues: CASSLMAGGETQYF.

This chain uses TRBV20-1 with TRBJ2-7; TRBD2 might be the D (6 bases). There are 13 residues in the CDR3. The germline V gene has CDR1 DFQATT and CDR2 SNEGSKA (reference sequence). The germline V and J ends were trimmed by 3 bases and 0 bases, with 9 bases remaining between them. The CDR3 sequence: CSASGSHSYEQYF. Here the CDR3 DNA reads TGCAGTGCTAGCGGGAGCCACTCCTACGAGCAGTACTTC.

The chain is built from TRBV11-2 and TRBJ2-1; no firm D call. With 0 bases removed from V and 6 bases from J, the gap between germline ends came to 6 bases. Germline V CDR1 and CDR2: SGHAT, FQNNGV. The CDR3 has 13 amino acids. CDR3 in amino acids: CASSLEKSNEQFF. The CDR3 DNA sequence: TGTGCCAGCAGCTTAGAAAAGAGCAATGAGCAGTTCTTC.